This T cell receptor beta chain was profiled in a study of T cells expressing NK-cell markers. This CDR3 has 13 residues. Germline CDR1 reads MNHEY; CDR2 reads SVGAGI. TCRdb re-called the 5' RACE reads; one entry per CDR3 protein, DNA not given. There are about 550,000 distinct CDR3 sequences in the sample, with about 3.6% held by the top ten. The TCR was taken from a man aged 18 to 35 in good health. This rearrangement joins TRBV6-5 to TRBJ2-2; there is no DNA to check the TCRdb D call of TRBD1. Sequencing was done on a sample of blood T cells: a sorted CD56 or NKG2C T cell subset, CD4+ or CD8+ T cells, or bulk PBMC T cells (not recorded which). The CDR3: CASSYRGFGELFF.